This T cell receptor beta chain was captured by sequencing in a study of response to subunit inactivated influenza vaccine. Study-wide results and limits: With each seasonal influenza vaccination, the authors suggested, few new T cells are recruited.

The CDR3 totals 17 residues. Germline V gives CDR1 SGHRS, CDR2 YFSETQ. V lost 0 bases and J lost 1; bases outside the gene matches: 7. From the RT-PCR reads, TCRdb called clonotypes with MiXCR, one entry per CDR3 protein. This repertoire shows around 470,000 distinct CDR3 sequences, under 8.5% found once; its top ten account for less than 15%. This clonotype was seen many times. Its antigen is still unknown. The chain combines TRBV5-1 with TRBJ2-7; 10 bases are shared with TRBD1. The sequencing here drew on PBMCs from blood, taken roughly 24 months after vaccination. The receptor was derived from a man aged 50 to 69 who received an inactivated influenza vaccine. CDR3 residues: CASSLGKAGQGSYEQYF. The CDR3 DNA is TGCGCCAGCAGCTTGGGTAAGGCGGGACAGGGGTCCTACGAGCAGTACTTC.